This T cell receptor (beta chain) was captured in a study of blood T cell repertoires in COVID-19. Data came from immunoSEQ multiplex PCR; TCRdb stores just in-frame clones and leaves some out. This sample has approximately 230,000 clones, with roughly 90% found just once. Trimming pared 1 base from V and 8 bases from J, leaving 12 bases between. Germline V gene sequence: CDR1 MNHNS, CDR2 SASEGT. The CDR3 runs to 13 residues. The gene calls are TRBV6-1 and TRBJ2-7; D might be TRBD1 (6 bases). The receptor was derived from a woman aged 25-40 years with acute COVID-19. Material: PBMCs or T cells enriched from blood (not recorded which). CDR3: CASSEDRWDKQYF. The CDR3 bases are TGTGCCAGCAGTGAAGACCGATGGGACAAGCAGTACTTC.